This TCR beta chain emerged from a study of blood T cell repertoires in COVID-19. This CDR3 is 12 amino acids long. Generated by immunoSEQ multiplex PCR, the TCRdb table keeps only in-frame clones and is missing some. The sample lists about 50,000 clones, over 80% occurring once. This chain connects TRBV21-1 to TRBJ1-2; TRBD1 reflects the table's D call only, with no check against the DNA. TRBV21-1 is designated a pseudogene. Sequenced: peripheral blood. This TCR came from a man aged 40-49 years with acute or convalescent COVID-19. The CDR3 DNA is TGTGCCAGCCACGGACACCCCTATGGCTACACCTTC. Translated, it gives CASHGHPYGYTF.